This T cell receptor (beta chain) derives from a study of blood T cells in healthy people across ages. This CDR3 spans 12 amino acids. Per germline, CDR1 KGHDR and CDR2 SFDVKD. V shed 3 bases and J shed 7 bases, with 7 bases lying between them. Primed by a sample-barcoded 5' primer and a J-beta primer mix, a second PCR proceeded for roughly 7 to 11 cycles. TCRdb recomputed calls from the 5' RACE reads with MiXCR, one row per CDR3 protein. The table records hundreds of thousands of distinct CDR3 sequences, around 68% of them present only once. The V and J genes are TRBV24-1 and TRBJ2-3; D call uncertain. Sequencing was done on a sample of blood. This sequence originates from a man aged 25-45 years in good health. The CDR3 bases are TGTGCCACCAGTGATACTCGGAATACGCAGTATTTT. Its translation is CATSDTRNTQYF.